The 21 T cell receptor beta chains below were found in one sample sequenced in a study of blood T cell repertoires in COVID-19. The method was immunoSEQ multiplex PCR; TCRdb's version includes in-frame clones alone and lacks a portion of them. The sample holds some 180,000 clones, about 80% seen once. Sequencing was performed on peripheral blood. The receptors originated from a woman between 50 and 59 years old with active or convalescent COVID-19.

The chain is built from TRBV11-2 and TRBJ1-5; 8 positions agree with TRBD1. Germline V gene sequence: CDR1 SGHAT, CDR2 FQNNGV. Trimming cost V 5 bases and J 6 bases; bases outside gene matches: 9. This CDR3 contains 15 residues. DNA for the CDR3: TGTGCCAGCAGCCGGACAGGGTCCGGGAGTCAGCCCCAGCATTTT. It encodes CASSRTGSGSQPQHF.

The V call is TRBV2, the J call TRBJ1-5; no definite D call. V dropped 4 bases and J dropped 5 bases, with 9 bases sitting between them. The CDR3 runs to 13 residues. Germline CDR1 is SNHLY and CDR2 is FYNNEI. CDR3 protein: CASSAWADQPQHF. Here the CDR3 DNA reads TGTGCCAGCAGTGCCTGGGCCGATCAGCCCCAGCATTTT.

V is TRBV18 and J is TRBJ1-1; tentatively, D is TRBD1 (5 bases). This CDR3 is 14 amino acids long. Trimming took off 6 bases at V and 1 base at J, with 12 bases between the two ends. The germline CDR1 and CDR2 sequences are KGHSH and LQKENI. CDR3 nucleotides: TGTGCCAGCTCTCCCAGGGATTCGAACACTGAAGCTTTCTTT. Translating gives CASSPRDSNTEAFF.

This chain links TRBV6-5 with TRBJ2-1; a possible D gene is TRBD1 (6 bases). Germline CDR1 MNHEY, CDR2 SVGAGI. This CDR3 is built from 14 residues. Trimming shortened V by 7 bases and J by 7 bases, and 17 bases separated the two germline ends. In nucleotides, the CDR3 is TGTGCCAGCACAGGGGCCGTTAGGGCAAATGAGCAGTTCTTC. Translation: CASTGAVRANEQFF.

This clone was counted only a few times. The CDR3 loop is CASSPQGAAFTDTQYF. The CDR3, as DNA: TGCGCCAGCAGCCCCCAAGGGGCAGCTTTCACAGATACGCAGTATTTT. The chain combines TRBV4-3 with TRBJ2-3, with D possibly matching TRBD1 (5 bases). Trimming shortened V by 4 bases and J by 2 bases, and 16 bases separated the two germline ends. This CDR3 has 16 amino acids. Germline V CDR1 and CDR2: LGHNA, YSLEER.

The V gene is TRBV7-9, the J gene TRBJ2-3; the match to TRBD2 covers 10 bases. This CDR3 has 16 residues. Germline V lookup: CDR1 SEHNR, CDR2 FQNEAQ (reference sequence). V gave up 5 bases and J gave up 4 bases; unmatched junction bases: 9. The CDR3 here is CASSTQRGGLSDTQYF. The CDR3 coding sequence is TGTGCCAGCAGCACCCAGCGGGGGGGCCTCTCAGATACGCAGTATTTT.

Only one count was recorded for this clone. The gene calls are TRBV7-2 and TRBJ2-1, with TRBD2 matching over 7 bases. Germline CDR1 reads SGHTA; CDR2 reads FQGNSA. CDR3 length equals 15 residues. Trimming took 3 bases from V and 9 from J; bases not matched to a gene: 11. Written as DNA, the CDR3 is TGTGCCAGCAGCTTGGGTGGGGGGGACGGCGGTGAGCAGTTCTTC. Protein sequence: CASSLGGGDGGEQFF. The whole variable domain, filled in from reference TRBV7-2 and TRBJ2-1, reads GAGVSQSPSNKVTEKGKDVELRCDPISGHTALYWYRQSLGQGLEFLIYFQGNSAPDKSGLPSDRFSAERTGGSVSTLTIQRTQQEDSAVYLCASSLGGGDGGEQFFGPGTRLTVL.

The rearrangement links TRBV6-2 or TRBV6-3 to TRBJ1-1; 8 bases are a match to TRBD1. Germline assignment: CDR1 MNHEY and CDR2 SVGEGT. V was pared by 2 bases and J by 4 bases, with 9 bases of the junction left unmatched. This CDR3 spans 16 amino acids. The CDR3 DNA reads as TGTGCCAGCAGTTACGGGCTCAACAGGGGGAGCACTGAAGCTTTCTTT. It codes for CASSYGLNRGSTEAFF.

This chain joins TRBV24-1 and TRBJ2-1; 12 nucleotides line up with TRBD2. V lost 7 bases to trimming and J lost 5 bases; unmatched junction nucleotides: 11. Germline CDR1 is KGHDR and CDR2 is SFDVKD. CDR3 length equals 17 residues. The CDR3 loop reads CATRGGRGLAGDNEQFF. CDR3 nucleotide sequence: TGTGCCACCAGAGGGGGCAGGGGACTAGCGGGCGACAATGAGCAGTTCTTC.

The gene calls are TRBV28 and TRBJ1-2; D gene ambiguous. Trimming cost V 6 bases and J 7 bases, with 12 bases left between them. The germline V gene has CDR1 MDHEN and CDR2 SYDVKM. This CDR3 contains 12 residues. CDR3 loop: CASRPIRGGYTF. CDR3 coding DNA: TGTGCCAGCAGGCCGATACGGGGTGGCTACACCTTC.

This sequence joins TRBV12-5 and TRBJ1-1, with TRBD1 matching over 7 bases. Germline lookup yields CDR1 LGHNT and CDR2 FRNRAP. The J segment lost 9 bases and the V segment lost 6 bases, leaving 4 bases of the junction unmatched. This CDR3 region has 11 residues. The CDR3 sequence: CASGLTGKAFF. CDR3 DNA sequence: TGTGCTAGTGGGTTGACAGGGAAAGCTTTCTTT.

The genes are TRBV30 and TRBJ2-3; 13 bases map to TRBD2. The ends lost 0 bases at V and 4 bases at J; junction bases unmatched: 1. CDR1 is GTSNPN, CDR2 SVGIG, per germline (reference sequence). The CDR3 contains 15 residues. CDR3 residues: CAWSVLAGGSDTQYF. The DNA for the CDR3 is TGTGCCTGGAGTGTACTAGCGGGGGGGTCAGATACGCAGTATTTT.

The J gene is TRBJ1-2, the V gene TRBV11-2, with D perhaps TRBD1 (5 bases). V shed 8 bases and J shed 5 bases, with 15 bases lying between them. Germline V lookup: CDR1 SGHAT, CDR2 FQNNGV. This CDR3 is 13 amino acids long. The CDR3: CASGIRGGYGYTF. CDR3 in DNA: TGTGCCAGCGGAATACGTGGGGGGTATGGCTACACCTTC. The full variable domain, rest sourced from reference TRBV11-2 and TRBJ1-2, is EAGVAQSPRYKIIEKRQSVAFWCNPISGHATLYWYQQILGQGPKLLIQFQNNGVVDDSQLPKDRFSAERLKGVDSTLKIQPAKLEDSAVYLCASGIRGGYGYTFGSGTRLTVV.

The chain links TRBV7-2 to TRBJ1-5; 7 bases map to TRBD1. The CDR3 is 15 amino acids. Per germline, CDR1 SGHTA and CDR2 FQGNSA. The V and J ends lost 1 base and 1 base, in that order; junction bases with no gene match: 1. Written as DNA, the CDR3 is TGTGCCAGCAGCTTAGGGGACAGAAGCAATCAGCCCCAGCATTTT. It yields the protein CASSLGDRSNQPQHF.

The V call is TRBV28, the J call TRBJ2-5, with 11 bases fitting TRBD1. Per germline, CDR1 MDHEN and CDR2 SYDVKM. This CDR3 contains 14 residues. V was pared by 3 bases and J by 7 bases, with 4 bases of the junction left unmatched. Here the CDR3 DNA reads TGTGCCAGCAGTTTGGGACAGGGGGAAAGGACCCAGTACTTC. It translates to CASSLGQGERTQYF.

The chain is built from TRBV2 and TRBJ1-5; TRBD1 matches at 9 bases. The CDR3 extends over 16 amino acids. J was trimmed by 6 bases and V by 6 bases; bases with no gene match: 12. CDR1 and CDR2 (germline): SNHLY, FYNNEI. CDR3 nucleotides: TGTGCCAGCAGAGCCGGGACAGGGACGCTAATTCAGCCCCAGCATTTT. It translates to CASRAGTGTLIQPQHF. Full variable domain (remainder filled in from reference TRBV2 and TRBJ1-5): EPEVTQTPSHQVTQMGQEVILRCVPISNHLYFYWYRQILGQKVEFLVSFYNNEISEKSEIFDDQFSVERPDGSNFTLKIRSTKLEDSAMYFCASRAGTGTLIQPQHFGDGTRLSIL.

V usage is TRBV28 and J usage is TRBJ1-2, with D unresolved. Germline V gene sequence: CDR1 MDHEN, CDR2 SYDVKM. The CDR3 is made up of 14 amino acids. V shed 7 bases and J shed 5 bases, with 17 bases lying between them. The CDR3 sequence is CASNPSGWGYGYTF. CDR3 DNA sequence: TGTGCCAGCAACCCTTCGGGGTGGGGTTATGGCTACACCTTC.

The chain joins TRBV13 to TRBJ2-7, with D maybe TRBD2 (6 bases). Deletions cut 3 bases from V and 7 bases from J, with 16 bases between. Germline loops: CDR1 PRHDT, CDR2 FYEKMQ (reference sequence). The CDR3 is made up of 14 amino acids. The CDR3 coding sequence is TGTGCCAGCAGCTTGACGGGAGCCCCGCGGGAGCAGTACTTC. Its protein is CASSLTGAPREQYF. The whole variable domain, remainder taken from reference TRBV13 and TRBJ2-7, is AAGVIQSPRHLIKEKRETATLKCYPIPRHDTVYWYQQGPGQDPQFLISFYEKMQSDKGSIPDRFSAQQFSDYHSELNMSSLELGDSALYFCASSLTGAPREQYFGPGTRLTVT.

The J gene is TRBJ2-2, the V gene TRBV9, with 7 bases that match TRBD2. The V and J ends lost 0 bases and 7 bases, in that order; junction bases with no gene match: 9. The V gene's germline CDR1 is SGDLS and CDR2 YYNGEE. The CDR3 runs 16 residues. This chain's CDR3 is CASSVEGGRVVGELFF. The CDR3 nucleotides read TGTGCCAGCAGCGTAGAAGGAGGGAGGGTAGTCGGGGAGCTGTTTTTT.

This clone was seen once. Just one base apart from a much larger clone, this may be a read error. The CDR3 sequence is CVSTPDSGYEQYF. As DNA, the CDR3 is TGTGTCAGCACCCCGGACTCCGGCTACGAGCAGTACTTC. The chain joins TRBV28 to TRBJ2-7, with D perhaps matching TRBD2 (5 bases). Germline V gives CDR1 MDHEN, CDR2 SYDVKM. There are 13 residues in the CDR3.

The chain combines TRBV9 with TRBJ2-1; TRBD2 matches 11 bases. Looked up from germline, CDR1 is SGDLS and CDR2 is YYNGEE. Losses at the gene ends were 0 bases for V and 5 bases for J; bases not matched to a gene: 7. This CDR3 is built from 17 residues. The CDR3 sequence is CASSVGLAGGPNNEQFF. The DNA for the CDR3 is TGTGCCAGCAGCGTAGGGTTAGCGGGAGGGCCCAACAATGAGCAGTTCTTC. Combining the CDR3 with reference TRBV9 and TRBJ2-1 gives the whole variable domain DSGVTQTPKHLITATGQRVTLRCSPRSGDLSVYWYQQSLDQGLQFLIQYYNGEERAKGNILERFSAQQFPDLHSELNLSSLELGDSALYFCASSVGLAGGPNNEQFFGPGTRLTVL.